A selection of T cell receptor beta chains follows, all from one sample in a study of T-cell memory formation after mild COVID-19. TCRdb reprocessed the 5' RACE reads via MiXCR and lists one record per CDR3 protein. This table holds about 110,000 distinct CDR3 sequences, roughly an eighth found once. Material for sequencing was PBMCs or a T cell subset sorted from them (not recorded which). All receptors derive from a man aged 18-30 years who had mild COVID-19 (a few samples of this study predate the infection). Cell type and time point are not known. Both conserved end residues are part of each CDR3. Fields, in order: D gene, V gene, J gene, CDR3 protein. D genes are given only for firm matches.

d_call: .
v_call: TRBV12-3/TRBV12-4
j_call: TRBJ2-2
cdr3_aa: CASSLTGGITGELFF

d_call: .
v_call: TRBV2
j_call: TRBJ2-6
cdr3_aa: CASSRKGSGANVLTF

d_call: TRBD2
v_call: TRBV3-1
j_call: TRBJ2-3
cdr3_aa: CASSSQPGTSPPGTATDTQYF

d_call: .
v_call: TRBV2
j_call: TRBJ2-5
cdr3_aa: CASSEPHRFRETQYF

d_call: .
v_call: TRBV6-5
j_call: TRBJ2-7
cdr3_aa: CASSYKYEQYF

d_call: .
v_call: TRBV29-1
j_call: TRBJ2-5
cdr3_aa: CSVEGLLGETQYF

d_call: TRBD1
v_call: TRBV13
j_call: TRBJ1-1
cdr3_aa: CASSQPGTGRTEAFF

d_call: TRBD1
v_call: TRBV12-3/TRBV12-4
j_call: TRBJ2-5
cdr3_aa: CASSPLGQGLRETQYF

d_call: TRBD1
v_call: TRBV6-6
j_call: TRBJ1-2
cdr3_aa: CAGQGADYGYTF

d_call: TRBD1
v_call: TRBV5-1
j_call: TRBJ2-3
cdr3_aa: CASSLRDRGLDTQYF

d_call: .
v_call: TRBV6-1
j_call: TRBJ1-5
cdr3_aa: CASNSPSMPPQHF

d_call: TRBD1
v_call: TRBV6-5
j_call: TRBJ2-5
cdr3_aa: CASSSATGGEGETQYF

d_call: TRBD1
v_call: TRBV6-4
j_call: TRBJ1-2
cdr3_aa: CASSVTGTGFYGYTF

d_call: TRBD2
v_call: TRBV7-9
j_call: TRBJ2-3
cdr3_aa: CASSSGTSGGPSTDTQYF

d_call: .
v_call: TRBV12-3/TRBV12-4
j_call: TRBJ2-2
cdr3_aa: CASTPGWGPNTGELFF

d_call: .
v_call: TRBV7-9
j_call: TRBJ2-7
cdr3_aa: CASSLKAEQYF

d_call: .
v_call: TRBV6-5
j_call: TRBJ1-1
cdr3_aa: CASSTGDGPTEAFF

d_call: .
v_call: TRBV7-8
j_call: TRBJ1-5
cdr3_aa: CASSLVWPSRSQPQHF

d_call: .
v_call: TRBV29-1
j_call: TRBJ2-5
cdr3_aa: CSVEPGVGETQYF

d_call: TRBD1
v_call: TRBV19
j_call: TRBJ2-7
cdr3_aa: CASSTAGTGGYEQYF

d_call: .
v_call: TRBV12-3/TRBV12-4
j_call: TRBJ2-1
cdr3_aa: CASSLTYNEQFF

d_call: .
v_call: TRBV11-2
j_call: TRBJ1-1
cdr3_aa: CASSLVTVLPETEAFF

d_call: TRBD1
v_call: TRBV5-1
j_call: TRBJ1-4
cdr3_aa: CASVFGGQQFCEKLFF

d_call: .
v_call: TRBV12-3/TRBV12-4
j_call: TRBJ1-2
cdr3_aa: CASSLSVGGISGYTF

d_call: .
v_call: TRBV15
j_call: TRBJ2-1
cdr3_aa: CATSRTSSGASGNEQFF

d_call: .
v_call: TRBV7-6
j_call: TRBJ2-5
cdr3_aa: CASSFMAVQETQYF

d_call: .
v_call: TRBV9
j_call: TRBJ1-4
cdr3_aa: CASSVEGTPATNEKLFF

d_call: .
v_call: TRBV7-2
j_call: TRBJ1-3
cdr3_aa: CASSLGVSSGNTIYF

d_call: .
v_call: TRBV12-3/TRBV12-4
j_call: TRBJ1-5
cdr3_aa: CASSFEEGSNQPQHF

d_call: TRBD2
v_call: TRBV2
j_call: TRBJ2-1
cdr3_aa: CATERGENEQLF

d_call: .
v_call: TRBV3-1
j_call: TRBJ2-5
cdr3_aa: CASSQVRVGGRETQYF

d_call: .
v_call: TRBV4-2
j_call: TRBJ1-3
cdr3_aa: CASSQDGSDTIYF

d_call: .
v_call: TRBV20-1
j_call: TRBJ1-4
cdr3_aa: CSALGRLNEKLFF

d_call: .
v_call: TRBV7-3
j_call: TRBJ2-2
cdr3_aa: CASSLGLRGVGELFF

d_call: .
v_call: TRBV12-3/TRBV12-4
j_call: TRBJ2-1
cdr3_aa: CASNPPGGYNEQFF

d_call: .
v_call: TRBV4-1
j_call: TRBJ1-6
cdr3_aa: CASSRGRESYNSPLHF

d_call: TRBD1
v_call: TRBV6-5
j_call: TRBJ2-7
cdr3_aa: CASSYSGTGHRVDYEQYF

d_call: .
v_call: TRBV7-9
j_call: TRBJ2-3
cdr3_aa: CASSPPGHPITDTQYF

d_call: .
v_call: TRBV6-1
j_call: TRBJ2-3
cdr3_aa: CASEGWTDTQYF

d_call: .
v_call: TRBV6-6
j_call: TRBJ1-1
cdr3_aa: CASSYIRAGDTEAFF

d_call: .
v_call: TRBV5-4
j_call: TRBJ2-3
cdr3_aa: CASSLKPSSTDTQYF

d_call: .
v_call: TRBV19
j_call: TRBJ2-2
cdr3_aa: CASIGRSRKTNTGELFF

d_call: .
v_call: TRBV24-1
j_call: TRBJ2-2
cdr3_aa: CANSDLSGELFF

d_call: .
v_call: TRBV29-1
j_call: TRBJ2-5
cdr3_aa: CSVETGHLQETQYF

d_call: .
v_call: TRBV7-2
j_call: TRBJ2-7
cdr3_aa: CASSLSRDYEQYF

d_call: .
v_call: TRBV15
j_call: TRBJ2-1
cdr3_aa: CATSRVRGEQFF

d_call: .
v_call: TRBV14
j_call: TRBJ2-6
cdr3_aa: CASSQVGSPGANVLTF

d_call: .
v_call: TRBV12-3/TRBV12-4
j_call: TRBJ1-2
cdr3_aa: CASSLIYNYGYTF

d_call: TRBD1
v_call: TRBV4-3
j_call: TRBJ1-1
cdr3_aa: CASSQGSGGTEAFF

d_call: .
v_call: TRBV7-2
j_call: TRBJ2-3
cdr3_aa: CASSLQVRDTDTQYF

d_call: .
v_call: TRBV7-2
j_call: TRBJ1-5
cdr3_aa: CASSLTQNQPQHF

d_call: .
v_call: TRBV13
j_call: TRBJ1-1
cdr3_aa: CASSLGGVGTEAFF

d_call: .
v_call: TRBV6-5
j_call: TRBJ2-6
cdr3_aa: CASSYLWDSGANVLTF